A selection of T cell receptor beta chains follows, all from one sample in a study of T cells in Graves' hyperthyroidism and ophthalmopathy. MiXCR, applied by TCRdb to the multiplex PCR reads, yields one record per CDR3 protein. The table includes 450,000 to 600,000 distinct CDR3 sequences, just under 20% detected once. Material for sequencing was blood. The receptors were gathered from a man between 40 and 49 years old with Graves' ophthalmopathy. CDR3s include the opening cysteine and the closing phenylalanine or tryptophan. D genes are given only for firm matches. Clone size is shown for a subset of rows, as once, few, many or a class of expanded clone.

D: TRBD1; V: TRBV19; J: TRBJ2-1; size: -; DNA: TGTGCCAGTAGTATAGGGGACAGGGGGCCTCACAATGAGCAGTTCTTC; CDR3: CASSIGDRGPHNEQFF
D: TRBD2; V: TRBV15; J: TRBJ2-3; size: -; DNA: TGTGCCACCAGCAGGAGAAACACCGGGGGGGCAGGAGATACGCAGTATTTT; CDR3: CATSRRNTGGAGDTQYF
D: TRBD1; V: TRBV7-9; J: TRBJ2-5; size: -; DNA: TGTGCCAGCAGATCGGACAGGGGCGGATGGCAAGAGACCCAGTACTTC; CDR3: CASRSDRGGWQETQYF
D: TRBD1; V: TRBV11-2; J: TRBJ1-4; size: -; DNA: TGTGCCAGTCGAGGAGGGACAGGGAGAGAAAAACTGTTTTTT; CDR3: CASRGGTGREKLFF
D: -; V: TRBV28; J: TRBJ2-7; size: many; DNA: TGTGCCAGCAGTTTAGCGGGGATCTCCTACGAGCAGTACTTC; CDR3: CASSLAGISYEQYF
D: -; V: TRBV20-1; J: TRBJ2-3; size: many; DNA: TGCAGTGCTAGAGATCCCGGGAACCCCACAGATACGCAGTATTTT; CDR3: CSARDPGNPTDTQYF
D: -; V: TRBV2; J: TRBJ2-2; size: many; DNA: TGTGCCAGCAGTGAAGCTGGGGGGGAGCTGTTTTTT; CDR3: CASSEAGGELFF
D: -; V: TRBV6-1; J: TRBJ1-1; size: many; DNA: TGTGCCAGCAGGCTGCCGACGAACACTGAAGCTTTCTTT; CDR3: CASRLPTNTEAFF
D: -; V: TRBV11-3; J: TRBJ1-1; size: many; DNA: TGTGCCAGCAGTCAATCGGGAGGGAATGCTGAAGCTTTCTTT; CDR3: CASSQSGGNAEAFF
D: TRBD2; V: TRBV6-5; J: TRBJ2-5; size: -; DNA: TGTGCCAGCAGTTACTCCGGCCGGGACTACAGGTACCAAGAGACCCAGTACTTC; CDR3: CASSYSGRDYRYQETQYF
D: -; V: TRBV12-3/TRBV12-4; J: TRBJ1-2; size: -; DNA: TGTGCCAGCAGCATGTATGGCTACACCTTC; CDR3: CASSMYGYTF
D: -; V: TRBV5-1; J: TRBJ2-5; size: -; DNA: TGCGCCAGCAGCTTGGCCCGCACGCCTACTTACCAAGAGACCCAGTACTTC; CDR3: CASSLARTPTYQETQYF
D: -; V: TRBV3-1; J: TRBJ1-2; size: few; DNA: TGTGCCAGCAGCCACTGGGACGGGAGACGTGGCTACACCTTC; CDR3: CASSHWDGRRGYTF
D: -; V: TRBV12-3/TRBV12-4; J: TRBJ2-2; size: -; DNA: TGTGCCAGCTTAGGCTGGGAGCTGTTTTTT; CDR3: CASLGWELFF
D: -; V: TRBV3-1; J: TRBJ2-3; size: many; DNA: TGTGCCAGCAGCCAAGATTCATCAGGCACAGATACGCAGTATTTT; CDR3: CASSQDSSGTDTQYF
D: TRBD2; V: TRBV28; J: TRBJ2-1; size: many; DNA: TGTGCCAGCAGTCCCAGGGAGGTAGCGGGAGGGGAGTTCTTC; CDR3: CASSPREVAGGEFF
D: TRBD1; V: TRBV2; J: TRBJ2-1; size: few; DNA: TGTGCCAGCAGTCCAATCCCGGGACAGGGGACGGTGGACAATGAGCAGTTCTTC; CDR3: CASSPIPGQGTVDNEQFF
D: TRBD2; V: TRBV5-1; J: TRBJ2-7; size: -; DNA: TGCGCCAGCAGCTGGACTAGCGGGGGGACCTACGAGCAGTACTTC; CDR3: CASSWTSGGTYEQYF
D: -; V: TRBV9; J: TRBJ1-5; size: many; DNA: TGTGCCAGCAGCGTAGACTGGGGGCAGCCCCAGCATTTT; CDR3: CASSVDWGQPQHF
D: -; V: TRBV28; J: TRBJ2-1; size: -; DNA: TGTGCCAGCAGCGGGACCCCCCTCTACAATGAGCAGTTCTTC; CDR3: CASSGTPLYNEQFF
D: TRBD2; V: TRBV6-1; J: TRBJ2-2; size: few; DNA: TGTGCCAGCAATAAAGGGACTAGCGCCGGGGAGCTGTTTTTT; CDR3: CASNKGTSAGELFF
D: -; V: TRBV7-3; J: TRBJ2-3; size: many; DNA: TGTGCCAGCAGCTTACAAGGGACGGCCACAGATACGCAGTATTTT; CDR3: CASSLQGTATDTQYF
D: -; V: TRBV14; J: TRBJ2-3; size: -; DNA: TGTGCCAGCAGCCAAGTAGGGGGATTGACAGATACGCAGTATTTT; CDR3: CASSQVGGLTDTQYF
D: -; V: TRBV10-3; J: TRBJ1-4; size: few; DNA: TGTGCCATCAGTGAGGGTGCAAATAATGAAAAACTGTTTTTT; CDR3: CAISEGANNEKLFF
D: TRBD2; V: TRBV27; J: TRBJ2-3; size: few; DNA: TGTGCCAGCAGTTTATACCCGGGGGGTGGGGCAGATACGCAGTATTTT; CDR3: CASSLYPGGGADTQYF
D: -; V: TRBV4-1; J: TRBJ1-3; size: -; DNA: TGCGCCAGCAGCCAAGATTGGAACGTCGGGGACACCATATATTTT; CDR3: CASSQDWNVGDTIYF
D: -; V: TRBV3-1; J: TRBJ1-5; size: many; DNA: TGTGCCAGCAGCCAGTCAAGGGGCGCGGGTCAGCCCCAGCATTTT; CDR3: CASSQSRGAGQPQHF
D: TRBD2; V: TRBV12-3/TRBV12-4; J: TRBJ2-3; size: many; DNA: TGTGCCAGCAGTCCAACGTTCAGCGGGGGAGGCACAGATACGCAGTATTTT; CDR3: CASSPTFSGGGTDTQYF
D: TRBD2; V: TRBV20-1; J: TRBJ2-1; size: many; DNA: TGCAGCCTTCCCCCGCTCCAGGCGGGAGTAGGAAATGAGCAGTTCTTC; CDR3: CSLPPLQAGVGNEQFF
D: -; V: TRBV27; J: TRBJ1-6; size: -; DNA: TGTGCCAGCCGCTCAAGAGCTTCCTATAATTCACCCCTCCACTTT; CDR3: CASRSRASYNSPLHF
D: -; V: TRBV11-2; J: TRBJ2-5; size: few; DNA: TGTGCCAGCAGCTTACAGACGGGAGTGGAAGAGACCCAGTACTTC; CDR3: CASSLQTGVEETQYF
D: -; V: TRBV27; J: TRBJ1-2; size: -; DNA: TGTGCCAGCAGTTTATCGGGGGGGCCTAGGAGCTACACCTTC; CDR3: CASSLSGGPRSYTF
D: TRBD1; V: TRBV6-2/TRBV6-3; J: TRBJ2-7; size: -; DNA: TGTGCCAGCCAGACCGGGACAGTAACCTACGAGCAGTACTTC; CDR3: CASQTGTVTYEQYF
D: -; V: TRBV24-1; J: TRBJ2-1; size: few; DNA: TGTGCCACCAGTGTCGGGGCCTACAATGAGCAGTTCTTC; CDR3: CATSVGAYNEQFF
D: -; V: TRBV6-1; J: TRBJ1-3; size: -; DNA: TGTGCCAGCAGTCCCCTGGCCGTGAGCTCTGGAAACACCATATATTTT; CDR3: CASSPLAVSSGNTIYF
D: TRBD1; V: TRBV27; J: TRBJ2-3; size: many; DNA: TGTGCCAGCAGCGTCATACACCGGGACAGGGGTCGGTATACGCAGTATTTT; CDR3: CASSVIHRDRGRYTQYF
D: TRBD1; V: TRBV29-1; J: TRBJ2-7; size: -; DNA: TGCAGCGTTGAAGCCACGGACAGGGGCTACGAGCAGTACTTC; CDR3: CSVEATDRGYEQYF